The 18 T cell receptor beta chains presented below share a single source sample, sequenced in a study of blood T cell repertoires in COVID-19. The assay was immunoSEQ multiplex PCR, and TCRdb's table has in-frame clones only and misses some. Of 410,000 or so clones listed, about 89% were seen once; the top ten hold about 1.6%. Material: peripheral blood. The receptor source for this set is a middle-aged woman with COVID-19, enrolled during active disease.

The table lists this clone with a few counts. The chain combines TRBV2 with TRBJ2-1; 10 positions agree with TRBD2. CDR3 length equals 14 residues. J was trimmed by 4 bases and V by 8 bases; bases with no gene match: 5. Germline V gene lookup returns CDR1 SNHLY and CDR2 FYNNEI. CDR3 coding DNA: TGTGCCAGCCGGACTAGCGGTAATTACAATGAGCAGTTCTTC. As protein: CASRTSGNYNEQFF.

This chain joins TRBV28 and TRBJ1-1; no clear D. The V and J ends lost 4 bases and 0 bases respectively, with 15 bases between them. CDR3 length: 16 residues. Germline CDR1 MDHEN, CDR2 SYDVKM. CDR3 loop: CASSWVSGAMNTEAFF. CDR3 DNA sequence: TGTGCCAGCAGTTGGGTTTCGGGAGCGATGAACACTGAAGCTTTCTTT.

This clone appeared once. This rearrangement joins TRBV7-8 to TRBJ1-5; 7 positions match TRBD1. The germline V gene encodes CDR1 SGHVS and CDR2 FQNEAQ. V was pared by 6 bases and J by 6 bases, with 11 bases of the junction left unmatched. This CDR3 has 15 amino acids. In nucleotides, the CDR3 is TGTGCCAGCAGACGGGGGACAGCTCACTCTCAGCCCCAGCATTTT. This translates into CASRRGTAHSQPQHF.

V and J are TRBV6-2 or TRBV6-3 and TRBJ1-2; a weak D match, TRBD1 (6 bases). Trimming pared 6 bases from V and 4 bases from J, leaving 15 bases between. This CDR3 comprises 14 residues. Per germline, CDR1 MNHEY and CDR2 SVGEGT. CDR3 coding DNA: TGTGCCAGCAGCGCGAGGACAGAAACCTATGGCTACACCTTC. This gives the protein CASSARTETYGYTF.

This sequence joins TRBV7-8 and TRBJ2-1, with D uncertain. The length of the CDR3 is 14 residues. V lost 1 base and J lost 4, with 8 bases in between. CDR1 SGHVS and CDR2 FQNEAQ come from the germline V gene. The CDR3 DNA reads TGTGCCAGCAGCTTAGTTAATACTTACAATGAGCAGTTCTTC. It translates to CASSLVNTYNEQFF.

V and J are TRBV27 and TRBJ1-2, with TRBD1 as a possible D gene (6 bases). The V and J ends lost 5 bases and 8 bases respectively, with 9 bases between them. From germline, CDR1 is MNHEY and CDR2 SMNVEV (reference sequence). CDR3 size: 11 residues. The CDR3 loop reads CASSEGDGYTF. CDR3 coding DNA: TGTGCCAGCAGTGAGGGGGACGGCTACACCTTC.

The J gene is TRBJ2-1, the V gene TRBV10-1; 8 bases fit TRBD1. CDR1 is WNHNN and CDR2 is SYGVQD in the germline V gene (reference sequence). J gave up 6 bases and V 9 bases, and 16 bases lay outside the gene matches. The CDR3 length is 16 residues. The CDR3 loop is CARLDRERGRLNEQFF. CDR3 nucleotide sequence: TGCGCCAGATTGGACAGGGAAAGGGGACGTCTCAATGAGCAGTTCTTC.

CDR3 sequence: CASSQRGTTNEKLFF. The CDR3 bases are TGTGCCAGCAGCCAGCGGGGTACAACTAATGAAAAACTGTTTTTT. The J gene is TRBJ1-4, the V gene TRBV4-2; D ambiguous. Germline V gene sequence: CDR1 LGHNA, CDR2 YNFKEQ. The length of the CDR3 is 15 residues. Trimming stripped 3 bases from V and 0 bases from J, with 8 bases between.

The chain employs TRBV18 and TRBJ2-3; 7 nucleotides agree with TRBD2. The germline V gene encodes CDR1 KGHSH and CDR2 LQKENI. This CDR3 comprises 15 residues. Losses at the gene ends were 3 bases for V and 2 bases for J; bases not matched to a gene: 5. For the CDR3, the DNA is TGTGCCAGCTCACCGCAGCGGGGAGTCACAGATACGCAGTATTTT. It yields the protein CASSPQRGVTDTQYF.

This clone was recorded once. The chain links TRBV19 to TRBJ1-1; unclear D gene. Per the germline V gene, CDR1 is LNHDA and CDR2 is SQIVND (reference sequence). Deletions cut 4 bases from V and 3 bases from J, with 12 bases between. This CDR3 spans 14 amino acids. The CDR3: CASSTTGRDTEAFF. CDR3 in DNA: TGTGCCAGTAGTACTACGGGGAGGGACACTGAAGCTTTCTTT.

The chain is built from TRBV19 and TRBJ1-5; D unclear. The CDR3 runs to 15 residues. Germline V gene sequence: CDR1 LNHDA, CDR2 SQIVND (reference sequence). V lost 0 bases and J lost 2, with 8 bases in between. The chain's CDR3 is CASSIDVSGNQPQHF. The CDR3 bases are TGTGCCAGTAGTATAGACGTGTCAGGCAATCAGCCCCAGCATTTT. The whole variable domain, remainder taken from reference TRBV19 and TRBJ1-5, is DGGITQSPKYLFRKEGQNVTLSCEQNLNHDAMYWYRQDPGQGLRLIYYSQIVNDFQKGDIAEGYSVSREKKESFPLTVTSAQKNPTAFYLCASSIDVSGNQPQHFGDGTRLSIL.

In DNA, the CDR3 is TGTGCCAGTAGGTACCGGGACAGGGATGGTTCACCCCTCCACTTT. It is translated as CASRYRDRDGSPLHF. This chain joins TRBV19 and TRBJ1-6; TRBD1 agrees at 9 bases. CDR1 is LNHDA and CDR2 is SQIVND in the germline V gene (reference sequence). V was pared by 6 bases and J by 9 bases, with 9 bases of the junction left unmatched. This CDR3 spans 15 amino acids.

V and J are TRBV30 and TRBJ1-2; D remains ambiguous. The V end lost 2 bases, the J end lost 7 bases, and 14 bases lay between the germline ends. CDR3 length: 13 amino acids. CDR1 and CDR2 (germline): GTSNPN, SVGIG (reference sequence). The CDR3 here is CAWSLLTGSGYTF. CDR3 nucleotide sequence: TGTGCCTGGAGTTTATTAACGGGGAGTGGCTACACCTTC.

This clone was detected a few times. The gene calls are TRBV2 and TRBJ1-1; D is perhaps TRBD1 (5 bases). The CDR3 has 15 amino acids. V was pared by 2 bases and J by 5 bases, with 15 bases between. The germline CDR1 and CDR2 sequences are SNHLY and FYNNEI. CDR3 loop: CASSERHAGGTEAFF. The DNA for the CDR3 is TGTGCCAGCAGTGAACGGCATGCGGGGGGAACTGAAGCTTTCTTT.

This clone was found once. This chain joins TRBV10-2 and TRBJ2-2, with 7 nucleotides matching TRBD2. The CDR3 has 14 residues. The trim removed 7 bases at V and 0 bases at J, leaving 2 bases unmatched. Germline V CDR1 and CDR2: WSHSY, SAAADI. CDR3 nucleotides: TGCGCCAGCAACCTAGCGGCGAACACCGGGGAGCTGTTTTTT. Its translation: CASNLAANTGELFF.

The gene calls are TRBV7-3 and TRBJ2-7; 7 positions agree with TRBD2. CDR3 length equals 15 residues. Trimming cost V 1 base and J 7 bases; bases outside gene matches: 10. Germline V gene sequence: CDR1 SGHTA, CDR2 FQGTGA. The CDR3 protein is CASSLMASGLGEQYF. CDR3 bases: TGTGCCAGCAGCTTAATGGCTAGCGGCTTGGGGGAGCAGTACTTC.

V gene TRBV27 combines with J gene TRBJ2-5, with a possible D match to TRBD1 (6 bases). V lost 1 base, J lost 0 bases, and 12 bases lay in between. Per germline, CDR1 MNHEY and CDR2 SMNVEV (reference sequence). The CDR3 spans 16 residues. The CDR3 nucleotides are TGTGCCAGCAGTTTATTCACAGGGACGTACCAAGAGACCCAGTACTTC. This sequence encodes CASSLFTGTYQETQYF.

The chain uses TRBV19 and TRBJ1-5; perhaps TRBD1 as D (5 bases). This CDR3 has 13 residues. V shed 2 bases and J shed 9 bases, with 11 bases lying between them. CDR1 LNHDA and CDR2 SQIVND come from the germline V gene (reference sequence). CDR3 residues: CASSIQGRGPQHF. The CDR3 nucleotides read TGTGCCAGTAGTATACAGGGCCGTGGGCCCCAGCATTTT. The full variable domain, completed using reference TRBV19 and TRBJ1-5, is DGGITQSPKYLFRKEGQNVTLSCEQNLNHDAMYWYRQDPGQGLRLIYYSQIVNDFQKGDIAEGYSVSREKKESFPLTVTSAQKNPTAFYLCASSIQGRGPQHFGDGTRLSIL.